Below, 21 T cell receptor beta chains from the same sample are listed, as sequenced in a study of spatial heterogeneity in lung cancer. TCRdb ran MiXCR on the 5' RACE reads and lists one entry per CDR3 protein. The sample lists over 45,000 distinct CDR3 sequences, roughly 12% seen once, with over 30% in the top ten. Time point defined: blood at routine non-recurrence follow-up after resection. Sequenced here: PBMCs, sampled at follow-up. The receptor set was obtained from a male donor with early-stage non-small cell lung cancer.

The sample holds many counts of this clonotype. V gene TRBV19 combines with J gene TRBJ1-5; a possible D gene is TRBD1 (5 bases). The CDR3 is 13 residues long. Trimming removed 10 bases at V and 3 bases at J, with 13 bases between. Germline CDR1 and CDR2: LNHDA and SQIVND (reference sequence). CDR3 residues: CAISGGTNQPQHF. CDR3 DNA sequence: TGTGCCATTAGCGGGGGGACCAATCAGCCCCAGCATTTT. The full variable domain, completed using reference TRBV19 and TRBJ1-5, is DGGITQSPKYLFRKEGQNVTLSCEQNLNHDAMYWYRQDPGQGLRLIYYSQIVNDFQKGDIAEGYSVSREKKESFPLTVTSAQKNPTAFYLCAISGGTNQPQHFGDGTRLSIL.

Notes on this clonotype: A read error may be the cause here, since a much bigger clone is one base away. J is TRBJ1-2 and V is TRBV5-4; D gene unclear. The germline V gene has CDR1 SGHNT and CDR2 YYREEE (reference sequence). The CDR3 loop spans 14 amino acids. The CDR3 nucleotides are TGTGCCAGCAGCTTGGATCCGGTTAACTATGACTACACCTTC. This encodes CASSLDPVNYDYTF. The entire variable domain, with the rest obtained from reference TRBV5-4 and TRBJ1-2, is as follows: ETGVTQSPTHLIKTRGQQVTLRCSSQSGHNTVSWYQQALGQGPQFIFQYYREEENGRGNFPPRFSGLQFPNYSSELNVNALELDDSALYLCASSLDPVNYDYTFGSGTRLTVV.

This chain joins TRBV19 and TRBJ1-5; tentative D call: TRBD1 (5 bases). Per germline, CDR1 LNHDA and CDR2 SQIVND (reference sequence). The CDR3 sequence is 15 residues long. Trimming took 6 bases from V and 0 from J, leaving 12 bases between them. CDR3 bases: TGTGCCAGTAGCCTGGGACGGAGTAGCAATCAGCCCCAGCATTTT. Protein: CASSLGRSSNQPQHF.

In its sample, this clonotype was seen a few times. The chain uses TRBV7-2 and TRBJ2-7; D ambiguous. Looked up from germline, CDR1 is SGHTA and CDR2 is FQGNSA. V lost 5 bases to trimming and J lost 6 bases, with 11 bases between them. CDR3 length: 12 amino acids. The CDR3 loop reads CASSTSRREQYF. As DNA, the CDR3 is TGTGCCAGCAGCACGAGTCGGCGCGAGCAGTACTTC.

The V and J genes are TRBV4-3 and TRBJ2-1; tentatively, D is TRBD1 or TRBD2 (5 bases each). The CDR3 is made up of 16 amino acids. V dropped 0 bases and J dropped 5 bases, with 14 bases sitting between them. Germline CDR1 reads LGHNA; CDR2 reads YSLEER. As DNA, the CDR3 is TGCGCCAGCAGCCAAGATTCGACCGGGGCAAACAATGAGCAGTTCTTC. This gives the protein CASSQDSTGANNEQFF.

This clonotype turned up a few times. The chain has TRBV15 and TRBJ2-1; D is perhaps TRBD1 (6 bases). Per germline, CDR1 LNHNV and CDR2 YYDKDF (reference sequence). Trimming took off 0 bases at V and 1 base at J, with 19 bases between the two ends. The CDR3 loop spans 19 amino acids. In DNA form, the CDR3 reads TGTGCCACCAGCAGAGATCTTCACAGGGTGGGAGTGTCCTACAATGAGCAGTTCTTC. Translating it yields CATSRDLHRVGVSYNEQFF.

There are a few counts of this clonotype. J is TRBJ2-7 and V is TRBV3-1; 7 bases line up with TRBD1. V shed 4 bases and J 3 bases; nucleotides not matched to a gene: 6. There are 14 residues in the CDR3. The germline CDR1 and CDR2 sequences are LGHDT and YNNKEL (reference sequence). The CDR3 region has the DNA TGTGCCAGCAGCCCCCGGGACAGCCACTACGAGCAGTACTTC. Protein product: CASSPRDSHYEQYF.

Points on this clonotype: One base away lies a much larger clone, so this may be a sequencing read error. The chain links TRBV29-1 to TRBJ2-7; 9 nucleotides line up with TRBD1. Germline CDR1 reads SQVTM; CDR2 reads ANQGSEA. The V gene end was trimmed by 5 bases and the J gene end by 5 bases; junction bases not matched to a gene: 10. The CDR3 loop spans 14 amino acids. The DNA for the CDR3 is TGCAGCGTTACTTCGGGACAGGGTTCCCACGAGCAGTACTTC. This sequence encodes CSVTSGQGSHEQYF.

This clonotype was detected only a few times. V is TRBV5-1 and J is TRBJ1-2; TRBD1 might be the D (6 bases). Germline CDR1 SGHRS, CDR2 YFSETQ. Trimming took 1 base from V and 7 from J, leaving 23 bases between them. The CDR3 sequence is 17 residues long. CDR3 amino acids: CASSLSYGGTGQSGYTF. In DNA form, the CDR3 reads TGCGCCAGCAGCTTGTCTTATGGGGGTACAGGGCAAAGTGGCTACACCTTC.

CDR3 sequence (DNA): TGTGCCAGCAGTTCCCTCGGCACGAACTATGGCTACACCTTC. Translating it yields CASSSLGTNYGYTF. The chain uses TRBV6-9 and TRBJ1-2; unclear D gene. Per germline, CDR1 MNHGY and CDR2 SVAAGI. Trimming took 4 bases from V and 2 from J, leaving 11 bases between them. CDR3 size: 14 residues.

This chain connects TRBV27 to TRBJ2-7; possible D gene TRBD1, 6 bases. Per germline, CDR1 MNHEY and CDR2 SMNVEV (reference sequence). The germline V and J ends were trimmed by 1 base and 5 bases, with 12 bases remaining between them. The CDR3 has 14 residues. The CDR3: CASSLWESGDEQYF. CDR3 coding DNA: TGTGCCAGCAGTTTATGGGAGTCAGGGGACGAGCAGTACTTC.

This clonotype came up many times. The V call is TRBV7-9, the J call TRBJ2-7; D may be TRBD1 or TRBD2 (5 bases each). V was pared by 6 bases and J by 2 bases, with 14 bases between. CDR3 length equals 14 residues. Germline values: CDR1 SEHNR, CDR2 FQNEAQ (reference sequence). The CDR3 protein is CASSSGTVTYEQYF. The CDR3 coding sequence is TGTGCCAGCAGTTCAGGGACGGTGACCTACGAGCAGTACTTC.

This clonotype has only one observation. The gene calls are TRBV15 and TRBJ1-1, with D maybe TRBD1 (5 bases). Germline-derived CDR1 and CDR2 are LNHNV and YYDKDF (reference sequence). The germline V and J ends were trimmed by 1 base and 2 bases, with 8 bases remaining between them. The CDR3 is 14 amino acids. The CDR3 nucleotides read TGTGCCACCAGCAGAGGAACAGGTAACACTGAAGCTTTCTTT. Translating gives CATSRGTGNTEAFF.

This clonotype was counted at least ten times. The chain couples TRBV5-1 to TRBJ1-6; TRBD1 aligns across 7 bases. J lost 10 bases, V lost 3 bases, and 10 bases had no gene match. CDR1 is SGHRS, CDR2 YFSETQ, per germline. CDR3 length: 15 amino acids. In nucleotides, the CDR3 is TGCGCCAGCAGCTGGGACAGCCTGAATGGATCACCCCTCCACTTT. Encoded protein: CASSWDSLNGSPLHF.

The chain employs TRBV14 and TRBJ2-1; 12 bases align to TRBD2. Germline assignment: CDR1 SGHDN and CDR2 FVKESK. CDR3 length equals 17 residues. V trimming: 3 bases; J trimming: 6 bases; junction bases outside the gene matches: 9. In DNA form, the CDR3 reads TGTGCCAGCAGCCACAGTGGAGGGGGACTAGCGGGCAATGAGCAGTTCTTC. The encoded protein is CASSHSGGGLAGNEQFF.

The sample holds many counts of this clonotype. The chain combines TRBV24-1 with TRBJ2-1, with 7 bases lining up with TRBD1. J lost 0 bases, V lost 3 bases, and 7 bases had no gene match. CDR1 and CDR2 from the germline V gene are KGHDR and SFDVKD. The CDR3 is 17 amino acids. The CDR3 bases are TGTGCCACCAGTGATCAATCCGGGACAGTCTCCTACAATGAGCAGTTCTTC. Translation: CATSDQSGTVSYNEQFF.

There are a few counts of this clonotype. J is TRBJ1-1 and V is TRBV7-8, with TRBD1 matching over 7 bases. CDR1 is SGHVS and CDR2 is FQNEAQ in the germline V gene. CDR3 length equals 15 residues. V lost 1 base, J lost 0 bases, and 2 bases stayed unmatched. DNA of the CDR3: TGTGCCAGCAGCTTAGGACAGGGTTTGAACACTGAAGCTTTCTTT. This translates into CASSLGQGLNTEAFF.

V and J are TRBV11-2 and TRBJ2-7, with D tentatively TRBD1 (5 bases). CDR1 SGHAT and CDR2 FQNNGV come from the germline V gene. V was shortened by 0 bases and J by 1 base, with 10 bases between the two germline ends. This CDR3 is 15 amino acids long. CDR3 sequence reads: CASSLERTSSYEQYF. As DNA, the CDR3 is TGTGCCAGCAGCTTAGAAAGGACATCTTCCTACGAGCAGTACTTC.

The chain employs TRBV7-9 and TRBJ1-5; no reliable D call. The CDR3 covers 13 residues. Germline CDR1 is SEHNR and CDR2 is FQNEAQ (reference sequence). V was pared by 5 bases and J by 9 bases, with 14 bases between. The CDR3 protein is CASSENWAAPQHF. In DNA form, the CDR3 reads TGTGCCAGCAGCGAAAACTGGGCAGCGCCCCAGCATTTT.

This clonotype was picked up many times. CDR3 protein: CASSVAWSSYEQYF. In DNA, the CDR3 is TGTGCCAGCAGCGTAGCCTGGTCCTCCTACGAGCAGTACTTC. The rearrangement joins TRBV9 to TRBJ2-7, with D unresolved. Germline CDR1 and CDR2: SGDLS and YYNGEE. The CDR3 is 14 residues long. V was clipped by 0 bases and J by 0 bases, with 7 bases between them.

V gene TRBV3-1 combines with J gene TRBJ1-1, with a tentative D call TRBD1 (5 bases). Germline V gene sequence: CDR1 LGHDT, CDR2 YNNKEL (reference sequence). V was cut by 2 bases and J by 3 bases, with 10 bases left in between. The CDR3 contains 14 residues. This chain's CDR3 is CASSQIGTHTEAFF. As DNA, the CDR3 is TGTGCCAGCAGCCAAATAGGGACCCACACTGAAGCTTTCTTT.